Shown below are 4 T cell receptor beta chains from a single sample sequenced in a study of beta chain features in type 1 diabetes. Study-wide points: Researchers report that Type 1 diabetes patients had moderately but significantly shorter TCRB CDR3s across all four CD4+ subsets.

Expressed TCRB transcripts were sequenced after all isolated RNA was converted to cDNA. TCRdb keeps only in-frame clones here, not all; method: immunoSEQ multiplex PCR. The sample contains about 190,000 clones, 7% to 9% of which appear only once. For these TCRs, the target antigens are not known. The sequenced sample consisted of central memory CD4+ T cells from blood. The receptors derive from a man younger than 30 with type 1 diabetes.

V and J are TRBV19 and TRBJ2-1, with TRBD2 identical over 14 bases. The V gene's germline CDR1 is LNHDA and CDR2 SQIVND (reference sequence). The trim removed 1 base at V and 7 bases at J, leaving 3 bases unmatched. The CDR3 is made up of 16 amino acids. CDR3 loop: CASSIGRTSGRNEQFF. The CDR3 DNA reads TGTGCCAGTAGTATAGGTAGGACTAGCGGGAGGAATGAGCAGTTCTTC.

This chain uses TRBV6-1 with TRBJ2-7; a possible D gene is TRBD2 (5 bases). Per germline, CDR1 MNHNS and CDR2 SASEGT. There are 13 residues in the CDR3. V was trimmed by 3 bases and J by 3 bases, leaving 9 bases between them. Here the CDR3 DNA reads TGTGCCAGCAGTGAGTTCGGGGACTACGAGCAGTACTTC. It encodes CASSEFGDYEQYF.

In regard to this clone: This specimen includes other DNA sequences encoding the same CDR3. V usage is TRBV7-2 and J usage is TRBJ1-1; 7 bases agree with TRBD1. The V segment lost 5 bases and the J segment 0 bases; nucleotides outside the gene matches: 3. CDR1 SGHTA and CDR2 FQGNSA come from the germline V gene. This CDR3 has 14 residues. The CDR3 region has the DNA TGTGCCAGCAGCCCACAGGGGATGAACACTGAAGCTTTCTTT. Translating gives CASSPQGMNTEAFF.

This clone was seen a few times. The rearrangement links TRBV14 to TRBJ2-1; maybe TRBD2 (5 bases). Deletions cut 3 bases from V and 4 bases from J, with 10 bases between. Germline V CDR1 and CDR2: SGHDN, FVKESK. This CDR3 region has 14 residues. CDR3: CASSQESGYNEQFF. CDR3 nucleotide sequence: TGTGCCAGCAGCCAGGAGAGCGGATACAATGAGCAGTTCTTC.